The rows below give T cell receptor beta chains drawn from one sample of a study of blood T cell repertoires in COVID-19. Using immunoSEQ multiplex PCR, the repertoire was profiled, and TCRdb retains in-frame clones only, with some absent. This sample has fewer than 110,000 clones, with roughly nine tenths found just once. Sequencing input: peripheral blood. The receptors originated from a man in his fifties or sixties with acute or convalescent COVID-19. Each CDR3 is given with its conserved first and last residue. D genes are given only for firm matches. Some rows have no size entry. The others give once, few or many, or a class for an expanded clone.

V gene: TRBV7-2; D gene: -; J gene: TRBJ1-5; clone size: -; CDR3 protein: CASSSRGISTNQPQHF; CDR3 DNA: TGTGCCAGCAGCTCCCGCGGCATAAGTACGAATCAGCCCCAGCATTTT
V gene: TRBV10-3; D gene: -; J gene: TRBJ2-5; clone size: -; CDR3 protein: CAISESLTGMQETQYF; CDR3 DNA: TGTGCCATCAGTGAGTCGCTAACAGGCATGCAAGAGACCCAGTACTTC
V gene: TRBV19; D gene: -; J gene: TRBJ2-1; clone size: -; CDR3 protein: CASTNSKGYTPYNEQFF; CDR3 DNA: TGTGCCAGTACTAACTCAAAGGGGTATACCCCCTACAATGAGCAGTTCTTC
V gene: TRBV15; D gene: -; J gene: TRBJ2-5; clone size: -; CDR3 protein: CATSPRGLSRETQYF; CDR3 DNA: TGTGCCACCAGCCCCCGGGGTCTCAGCCGGGAGACCCAGTACTTC
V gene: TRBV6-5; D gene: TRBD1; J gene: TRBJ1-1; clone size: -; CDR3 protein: CASSPGGRTEAFF; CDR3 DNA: TGTGCCAGCAGTCCAGGGGGCCGGACTGAAGCTTTCTTT
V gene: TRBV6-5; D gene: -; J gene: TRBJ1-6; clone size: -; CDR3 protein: CASRLSPSYNSPLHF; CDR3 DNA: TGTGCCAGCAGACTGTCTCCCTCCTATAATTCACCCCTCCACTTT
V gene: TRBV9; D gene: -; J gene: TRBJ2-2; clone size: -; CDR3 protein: CASSVTTGELFF; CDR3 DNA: TGTGCCAGCAGCGTCACTACCGGGGAGCTGTTTTTT
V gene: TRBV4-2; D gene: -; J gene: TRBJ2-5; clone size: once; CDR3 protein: CASSQDLGGGGETQYF; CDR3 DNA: TGTGCCAGCAGCCAAGATCTCGGAGGGGGGGGTGAGACCCAGTACTTC
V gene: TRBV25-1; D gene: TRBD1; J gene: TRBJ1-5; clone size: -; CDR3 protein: CASTGTGSQPQHF; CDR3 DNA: TGTGCCAGCACCGGGACAGGGAGTCAGCCCCAGCATTTT
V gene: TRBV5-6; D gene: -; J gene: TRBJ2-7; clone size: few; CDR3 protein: CASSSGPGNEQYF; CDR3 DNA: TGTGCCAGCAGCTCCGGGCCAGGGAACGAGCAGTACTTC
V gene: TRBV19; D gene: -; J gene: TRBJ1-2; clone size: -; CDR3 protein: CASSILHNLGHRNYGYTF; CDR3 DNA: TGTGCCAGTAGTATTTTGCATAATCTGGGACACCGAAACTATGGCTACACCTTC
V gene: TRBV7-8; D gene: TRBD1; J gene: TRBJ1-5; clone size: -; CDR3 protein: CASSHFDRGNQPQHF; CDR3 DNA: TGTGCCAGCAGCCACTTCGACAGGGGCAATCAGCCCCAGCATTTT
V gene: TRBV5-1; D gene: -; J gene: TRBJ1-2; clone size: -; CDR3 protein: CASSFSVYGYTF; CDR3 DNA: TGCGCCAGCAGCTTTTCGGTCTATGGCTACACCTTC
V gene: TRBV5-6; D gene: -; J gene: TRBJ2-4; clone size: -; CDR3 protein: CASSLNRADKNIQYF; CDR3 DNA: TGTGCCAGCAGCTTGAACAGGGCTGACAAAAACATTCAGTACTTC
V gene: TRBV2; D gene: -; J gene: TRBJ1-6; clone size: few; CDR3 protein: CASSSSGVRSPLHF; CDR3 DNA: TGTGCCAGCAGTTCCTCCGGGGTAAGGTCACCCCTCCACTTT
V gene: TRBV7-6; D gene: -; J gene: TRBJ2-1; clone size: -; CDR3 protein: CASSQEQGTEAYNEQFF; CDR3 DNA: TGTGCCAGCAGCCAAGAACAGGGGACTGAGGCCTACAATGAGCAGTTCTTC
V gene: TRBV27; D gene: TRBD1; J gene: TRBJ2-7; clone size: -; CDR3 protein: CASTPNPSTGQEQYF; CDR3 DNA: TGTGCCAGCACCCCAAACCCCTCGACAGGGCAAGAGCAGTACTTC
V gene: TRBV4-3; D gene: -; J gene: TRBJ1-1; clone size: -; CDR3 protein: CASSQDRATNTEAFF; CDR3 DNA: TGCGCCAGCAGCCAAGATAGAGCAACGAACACTGAAGCTTTCTTT
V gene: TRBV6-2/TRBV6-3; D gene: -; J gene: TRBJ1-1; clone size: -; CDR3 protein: CASSYYVRNTEAFF; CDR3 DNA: TGTGCCAGCAGTTATTACGTCAGGAACACTGAAGCTTTCTTT
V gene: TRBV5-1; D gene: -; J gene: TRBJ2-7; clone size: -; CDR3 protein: CASSYSQEYEQYF; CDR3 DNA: TGCGCCAGCAGCTACTCTCAAGAGTACGAGCAGTACTTC
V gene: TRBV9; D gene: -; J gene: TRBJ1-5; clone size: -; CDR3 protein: CASSEDIAGNQPQHF; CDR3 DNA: TGTGCCAGCAGCGAGGACATCGCGGGCAATCAGCCCCAGCATTTT
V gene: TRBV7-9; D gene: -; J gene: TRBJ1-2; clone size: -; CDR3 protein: CASSLKGLYGYTF; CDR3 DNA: TGTGCCAGCAGCTTAAAGGGACTCTATGGCTACACCTTC
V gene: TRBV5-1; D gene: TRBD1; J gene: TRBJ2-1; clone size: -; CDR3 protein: CASNRGEITYNEQFF; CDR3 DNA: TGCGCCAGTAACAGGGGCGAGATAACCTACAATGAGCAGTTCTTC
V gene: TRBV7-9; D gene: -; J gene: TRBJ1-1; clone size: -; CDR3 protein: CASSPPMNTEAFF; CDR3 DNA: TGTGCCAGCAGCCCCCCAATGAACACTGAAGCTTTCTTT
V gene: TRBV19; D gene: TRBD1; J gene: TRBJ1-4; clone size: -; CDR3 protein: CASSSVNRGRYEKLFF; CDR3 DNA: TGTGCCAGTAGTTCGGTAAACAGGGGGCGCTATGAAAAACTGTTTTTT
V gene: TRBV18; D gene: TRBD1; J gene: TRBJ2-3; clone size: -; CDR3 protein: CASSPPGQGRDTQYF; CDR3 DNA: TGTGCCAGCTCACCTCCGGGACAGGGAAGAGATACGCAGTATTTT
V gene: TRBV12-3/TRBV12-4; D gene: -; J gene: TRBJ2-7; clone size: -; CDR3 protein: CASPPAGQYF; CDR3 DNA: TGTGCCAGCCCCCCGGCAGGGCAGTACTTC
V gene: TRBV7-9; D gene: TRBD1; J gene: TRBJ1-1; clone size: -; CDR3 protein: CASSSGQSEAFF; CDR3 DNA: TGTGCCAGCAGCTCGGGACAGAGTGAAGCTTTCTTT
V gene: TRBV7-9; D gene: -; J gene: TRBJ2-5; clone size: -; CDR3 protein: CASSLGMFLSSERTQYF; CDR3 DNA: TGTGCCAGCAGCTTAGGAATGTTTCTATCTTCGGAGAGGACCCAGTACTTC
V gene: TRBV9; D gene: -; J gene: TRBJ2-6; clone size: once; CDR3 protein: CASSVGGPSGANVLTF; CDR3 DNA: TGTGCCAGCAGCGTAGGTGGGCCCTCTGGGGCCAACGTCCTGACTTTC
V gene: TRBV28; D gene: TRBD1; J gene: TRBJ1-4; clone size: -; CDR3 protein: CASSPPGQVNEKLFF; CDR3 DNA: TGTGCCAGCAGTCCCCCGGGACAGGTTAATGAAAAACTGTTTTTT